This TCR beta chain is from a study of blood T cell repertoires in COVID-19. Turning to the study itself: Material from acute and convalescent COVID-19 was sourced from the United States, Italy and Spain.

Authors' processing steps: Reference gene primer amplification yielded estimated nucleated cell counts. Assay: immunoSEQ multiplex PCR; the TCRdb copy retains only in-frame clones and omits some. V and J calls and clone size are given by that table; D and trimming were obtained from the DNA. The data hold under 250,000 clones, with around 86% observed a single time. While infection was still active, Seattle patients were enrolled and then followed longitudinally. Note on this clone: The same CDR3 can be traced to other DNA sequences in this sample.

This CDR3 is built from 14 residues. V dropped 1 base and J dropped 3 bases, with 7 bases sitting between them. Germline assignment: CDR1 MDHEN and CDR2 SYDVKM. The material sequenced was peripheral blood. The TCR was taken from a woman of 80 years or more with COVID-19, enrolled during active disease. The chain has TRBV28 and TRBJ1-3; D is uncertain. The CDR3 coding sequence is TGTGCCAGCAGTTTATTGGCAGGTGGAAACACCATATATTTT. Amino acids: CASSLLAGGNTIYF.